This T cell receptor (beta chain) was profiled in a study of T cells expressing NK-cell markers. Study context: Just one sequenced donor of eight was HCMV-seronegative, while seven were seropositive.

Concerning this clonotype itself: The target antigen is unknown.

The CDR3 spans 14 residues. Germline CDR1 reads SNHLY; CDR2 reads FYNNEI. Study findings and constraints: A few of the donors also had these clonotypes leading their CD3+CD56-NKG2C+ fraction.

TCRdb reprocessed the 5' RACE reads; each CDR3 protein has one entry and no DNA is given. The specimen's table records 300,000 to 500,000 distinct CDR3 sequences. The sequenced sample consisted of blood T cells: a sorted CD56 or NKG2C T cell subset, CD4+ or CD8+ T cells, or bulk PBMC T cells (not recorded which). The receptor was isolated from a woman in her forties or fifties in good health. The rearrangement uses TRBV2 and TRBJ2-2; lacking DNA, the TRBD1 call made by TCRdb goes unchecked. The CDR3 spells CASSVWGATGELFF.